This TCR beta chain was identified during a study of CD8 T cells in Susac syndrome. Reverse transcription used roughly 0.45 to 1 ug RNA and random hexamers. TCRdb reanalysed the immunoSEQ multiplex PCR reads using MiXCR and keeps one entry per CDR3 protein. This repertoire shows 350,000 to 550,000 distinct CDR3 sequences, approximately 85% found once; its top ten account for more than 0.09%. The CDR3 totals 17 residues. Germline assignment: CDR1 SGHAT and CDR2 FQNNGV. V was clipped by 1 base and J by 4 bases; unmatched bases: 12. Sequencing was done on a sample of CD8+ T cells from PBMCs. The source is a human donor with multiple sclerosis. The gene calls are TRBV11-2 and TRBJ2-7; 8 nucleotides align to TRBD1. Here the CDR3 DNA reads TGTGCCAGCAGCTTAGGGCCCGGACAGGGTGGAGGATACGAGCAGTACTTC. The encoded protein is CASSLGPGQGGGYEQYF.